These T cell receptor beta chains were read from a single sample in a study of CD8 T cells in Susac syndrome. From the immunoSEQ multiplex PCR reads, TCRdb called clonotypes with MiXCR, one entry per CDR3 protein. The data hold fewer than 300,000 distinct CDR3 sequences, with 80% to 90% observed a single time. The sequencing sample was made of CD8+ T cells from PBMCs. Receptors were obtained from a human donor with multiple sclerosis. CDR3s include the opening cysteine and the closing phenylalanine or tryptophan. D genes are given only for firm matches. For some rows the clone size is stated as once, few or many, or as a class when expanded; others skip it.

abundance: .; d_gene: .; v_gene: TRBV19; j_gene: TRBJ1-3; CDR3aa: CATQRGKNTIYF; CDR3nt: TGTGCCACTCAGCGAGGGAAGAACACCATATATTTT
abundance: .; d_gene: TRBD1; v_gene: TRBV5-4; j_gene: TRBJ2-4; CDR3aa: CASSPGVWGQGAKNIQYF; CDR3nt: TGTGCCAGCAGCCCAGGGGTATGGGGACAGGGGGCAAAAAACATTCAGTACTTC
abundance: .; d_gene: .; v_gene: TRBV12-3/TRBV12-4; j_gene: TRBJ2-5; CDR3aa: CASSLARGRPTRQETQYF; CDR3nt: TGTGCCAGCAGCCTTGCCCGGGGGCGTCCCACGCGCCAAGAGACCCAGTACTTC
abundance: .; d_gene: .; v_gene: TRBV27; j_gene: TRBJ2-3; CDR3aa: CASSLTPQYF; CDR3nt: TGTGCCAGCAGTTTAACCCCGCAGTATTTT
abundance: .; d_gene: .; v_gene: TRBV7-6; j_gene: TRBJ2-7; CDR3aa: CASSLSGISYEQYF; CDR3nt: TGTGCCAGCAGCTTATCCGGGATAAGCTACGAGCAGTACTTC
abundance: .; d_gene: .; v_gene: TRBV7-9; j_gene: TRBJ2-2; CDR3aa: CASSFRAANTGELFF; CDR3nt: TGTGCCAGCAGCTTCCGGGCTGCGAACACCGGGGAGCTGTTTTTT
abundance: .; d_gene: TRBD2; v_gene: TRBV5-1; j_gene: TRBJ2-1; CDR3aa: CASSFKSGRAYNEQFF; CDR3nt: TGCGCCAGCAGCTTCAAGAGCGGGAGGGCCTACAATGAGCAGTTCTTC
abundance: .; d_gene: TRBD1; v_gene: TRBV9; j_gene: TRBJ2-6; CDR3aa: CASSSRKDRAGANVLTF; CDR3nt: TGTGCCAGCAGCTCAAGGAAGGACAGGGCTGGGGCCAACGTCCTGACTTTC
abundance: .; d_gene: TRBD2; v_gene: TRBV7-9; j_gene: TRBJ2-1; CDR3aa: CASSLTPGTSGYNEQFF; CDR3nt: TGTGCCAGCAGCTTGACCCCCGGGACTAGCGGTTACAATGAGCAGTTCTTC
abundance: .; d_gene: TRBD2; v_gene: TRBV29-1; j_gene: TRBJ2-1; CDR3aa: CSVDPTSAYNEQFF; CDR3nt: TGCAGCGTTGATCCGACTAGCGCCTACAATGAGCAGTTCTTC
abundance: .; d_gene: TRBD2; v_gene: TRBV20-1; j_gene: TRBJ2-2; CDR3aa: CSARDLFSGSAGELFF; CDR3nt: TGCAGTGCTAGAGACCTTTTTAGCGGGAGTGCCGGGGAGCTGTTTTTT
abundance: once; d_gene: .; v_gene: TRBV7-9; j_gene: TRBJ2-7; CDR3aa: CASSLWDSQKPPYEQYF; CDR3nt: TGTGCCAGCAGCCTCTGGGACTCACAAAAACCCCCCTACGAGCAGTACTTC
abundance: .; d_gene: .; v_gene: TRBV28; j_gene: TRBJ2-2; CDR3aa: CASSLFDGELFF; CDR3nt: TGTGCCAGCAGTTTATTTGACGGGGAGCTGTTTTTT
abundance: .; d_gene: .; v_gene: TRBV27; j_gene: TRBJ2-2; CDR3aa: CASSFFGTLQTGELFF; CDR3nt: TGTGCCAGCAGTTTCTTCGGGACTCTCCAGACCGGGGAGCTGTTTTTT
abundance: few; d_gene: .; v_gene: TRBV5-1; j_gene: TRBJ2-5; CDR3aa: CASSLAVGARETQYF; CDR3nt: TGCGCCAGCAGCTTGGCGGTCGGGGCGCGAGAGACCCAGTACTTC
abundance: few; d_gene: TRBD1; v_gene: TRBV19; j_gene: TRBJ1-6; CDR3aa: CASSVGTDNSPLHF; CDR3nt: TGTGCCAGTAGCGTCGGGACAGACAATTCACCCCTCCACTTT
abundance: .; d_gene: TRBD1; v_gene: TRBV5-5; j_gene: TRBJ1-1; CDR3aa: CASSITWTGATEAFF; CDR3nt: TGTGCCAGCAGCATTACCTGGACAGGGGCCACTGAAGCTTTCTTT
abundance: few; d_gene: TRBD2; v_gene: TRBV27; j_gene: TRBJ2-1; CDR3aa: CASSLSSGDSYNEQFF; CDR3nt: TGTGCCAGCAGTTTATCTAGCGGGGATTCCTACAATGAGCAGTTCTTC
abundance: .; d_gene: .; v_gene: TRBV3-1; j_gene: TRBJ1-5; CDR3aa: CASWDTSSLGSNQPQHF; CDR3nt: TGTGCCAGCTGGGACACGAGTTCCTTGGGTAGCAATCAGCCCCAGCATTTT
abundance: .; d_gene: .; v_gene: TRBV20-1; j_gene: TRBJ1-2; CDR3aa: CSARVQGWHGYTF; CDR3nt: TGCAGTGCTAGGGTACAGGGATGGCATGGCTACACCTTC
abundance: .; d_gene: .; v_gene: TRBV14; j_gene: TRBJ1-2; CDR3aa: CASSQERKGSSYGYTF; CDR3nt: TGTGCCAGCAGCCAAGAGCGAAAGGGGTCCTCCTATGGCTACACCTTC
abundance: .; d_gene: .; v_gene: TRBV20-1; j_gene: TRBJ2-7; CDR3aa: CSANVALAPYEQYF; CDR3nt: TGCAGTGCCAACGTCGCCCTTGCCCCCTACGAGCAGTACTTC
abundance: .; d_gene: TRBD1; v_gene: TRBV7-9; j_gene: TRBJ1-1; CDR3aa: CASSLEAGGHTEAFF; CDR3nt: TGTGCCAGCAGCTTAGAGGCAGGGGGGCACACTGAAGCTTTCTTT
abundance: once; d_gene: TRBD2; v_gene: TRBV5-4; j_gene: TRBJ2-1; CDR3aa: CASSPSGGVREQFF; CDR3nt: TGTGCCAGCAGCCCAAGCGGGGGCGTCCGCGAGCAGTTCTTC
abundance: .; d_gene: TRBD1; v_gene: TRBV2; j_gene: TRBJ1-1; CDR3aa: CASRWTGNTEAFF; CDR3nt: TGTGCCAGCAGGTGGACAGGGAACACTGAAGCTTTCTTT
abundance: once; d_gene: .; v_gene: TRBV5-1; j_gene: TRBJ1-2; CDR3aa: CASSLITGYYGYTF; CDR3nt: TGCGCCAGCAGTCTGATTACAGGCTATTATGGCTACACCTTC
abundance: .; d_gene: TRBD1; v_gene: TRBV18; j_gene: TRBJ2-7; CDR3aa: CASSPLYPGQGIPYEQYF; CDR3nt: TGTGCCAGCTCACCACTGTACCCGGGACAGGGAATCCCCTACGAGCAGTACTTC
abundance: few; d_gene: .; v_gene: TRBV28; j_gene: TRBJ2-7; CDR3aa: CASSLLGYEQYF; CDR3nt: TGTGCCAGCAGTTTATTAGGGTACGAGCAGTACTTC
abundance: .; d_gene: TRBD1; v_gene: TRBV27; j_gene: TRBJ2-2; CDR3aa: CASSLGLGRGTGELFF; CDR3nt: TGTGCCAGCAGTTTGGGTCTTGGCAGGGGGACCGGGGAGCTGTTTTTT
abundance: once; d_gene: TRBD2; v_gene: TRBV27; j_gene: TRBJ2-7; CDR3aa: CASSRTSGAYEQYF; CDR3nt: TGTGCCAGCAGTCGGACTAGCGGAGCCTACGAGCAGTACTTC
abundance: .; d_gene: .; v_gene: TRBV15; j_gene: TRBJ1-5; CDR3aa: CATSDRPASGNQPQHF; CDR3nt: TGTGCCACCAGCGACCGGCCTGCGAGCGGCAATCAGCCCCAGCATTTT
abundance: few; d_gene: .; v_gene: TRBV12-3/TRBV12-4; j_gene: TRBJ2-1; CDR3aa: CASSLVGSYNEQFF; CDR3nt: TGTGCCAGCAGTTTAGTAGGGTCCTACAATGAGCAGTTCTTC
abundance: .; d_gene: .; v_gene: TRBV6-2/TRBV6-3; j_gene: TRBJ1-2; CDR3aa: CASYSGGVGYGYTF; CDR3nt: TGTGCCTCATACTCCGGAGGGGTCGGATATGGCTACACCTTC
abundance: .; d_gene: .; v_gene: TRBV1; j_gene: TRBJ2-3; CDR3aa: CTGRMLRDTQYF; CDR3nt: TGCACCGGACGGATGCTAAGGGATACGCAGTATTTT
abundance: .; d_gene: .; v_gene: TRBV7-9; j_gene: TRBJ2-7; CDR3aa: CASSLAVNEQYF; CDR3nt: TGTGCCAGCAGCTTAGCGGTAAACGAGCAGTACTTC
abundance: .; d_gene: .; v_gene: TRBV29-1; j_gene: TRBJ2-1; CDR3aa: CSVALRADSSYNEQFF; CDR3nt: TGCAGCGTTGCCCTGCGCGCCGATAGCTCCTACAATGAGCAGTTCTTC
abundance: .; d_gene: .; v_gene: TRBV3-1; j_gene: TRBJ1-1; CDR3aa: CASSRGTYLNTEAFF; CDR3nt: TGTGCCAGCAGTCGCGGGACGTACCTGAACACTGAAGCTTTCTTT
abundance: .; d_gene: .; v_gene: TRBV27; j_gene: TRBJ1-6; CDR3aa: CASSTGQNSPLHF; CDR3nt: TGTGCCAGCAGTACTGGACAGAATTCACCCCTCCACTTT
abundance: .; d_gene: .; v_gene: TRBV6-1; j_gene: TRBJ1-2; CDR3aa: CASSNGDRPYGYTF; CDR3nt: TGTGCCAGCAGCAATGGAGACAGGCCCTATGGCTACACCTTC
abundance: .; d_gene: TRBD2; v_gene: TRBV20-1; j_gene: TRBJ2-7; CDR3aa: CSATPSGRAYEQYF; CDR3nt: TGCAGTGCGACTCCTAGCGGGAGGGCCTACGAGCAGTACTTC
abundance: .; d_gene: TRBD2; v_gene: TRBV5-1; j_gene: TRBJ2-3; CDR3aa: CASSLEGLAADTQYF; CDR3nt: TGCGCCAGCAGCTTAGAAGGACTAGCGGCTGATACGCAGTATTTT
abundance: .; d_gene: .; v_gene: TRBV29-1; j_gene: TRBJ2-7; CDR3aa: CSVGGAAYEQYF; CDR3nt: TGCAGCGTTGGCGGGGCGGCCTACGAGCAGTACTTC
abundance: .; d_gene: TRBD1; v_gene: TRBV28; j_gene: TRBJ2-5; CDR3aa: CASSLWHGTGEYF; CDR3nt: TGTGCCAGCAGTTTATGGCACGGGACAGGGGAGTACTTC
abundance: .; d_gene: TRBD2; v_gene: TRBV9; j_gene: TRBJ2-5; CDR3aa: CASSSTGTSGVRETQYF; CDR3nt: TGTGCCAGCAGTTCCACCGGGACTAGCGGGGTCCGGGAGACCCAGTACTTC
abundance: .; d_gene: .; v_gene: TRBV28; j_gene: TRBJ2-1; CDR3aa: CASVGLSYNEQFF; CDR3nt: TGTGCCAGCGTTGGACTCTCCTACAATGAGCAGTTCTTC
abundance: .; d_gene: .; v_gene: TRBV2; j_gene: TRBJ1-2; CDR3aa: CASRAGVGYTF; CDR3nt: TGTGCCAGCAGAGCAGGGGTTGGCTACACCTTC
abundance: .; d_gene: .; v_gene: TRBV28; j_gene: TRBJ2-7; CDR3aa: CASSSLARNYEQYF; CDR3nt: TGTGCCAGCAGTTCTCTAGCTAGGAACTACGAGCAGTACTTC
abundance: few; d_gene: .; v_gene: TRBV6-1; j_gene: TRBJ2-3; CDR3aa: CASIHGDSTDTQYF; CDR3nt: TGTGCCAGCATTCACGGGGATAGCACAGATACGCAGTATTTT
abundance: .; d_gene: .; v_gene: TRBV2; j_gene: TRBJ1-6; CDR3aa: CASTWVEESSYNSPLHF; CDR3nt: TGTGCCAGCACCTGGGTTGAAGAAAGCTCCTATAATTCACCCCTCCACTTT
abundance: .; d_gene: TRBD1; v_gene: TRBV27; j_gene: TRBJ1-1; CDR3aa: CASRQTGYVDTEAFF; CDR3nt: TGTGCCAGCAGACAGACAGGGTATGTGGACACTGAAGCTTTCTTT
abundance: .; d_gene: TRBD2; v_gene: TRBV7-8; j_gene: TRBJ2-5; CDR3aa: CASSPGLAGVFETQYF; CDR3nt: TGTGCCAGCAGTCCCGGACTAGCGGGAGTTTTTGAGACCCAGTACTTC
abundance: once; d_gene: TRBD1; v_gene: TRBV24-1; j_gene: TRBJ1-1; CDR3aa: CATRTGREAFF; CDR3nt: TGTGCCACTCGGACAGGGCGTGAAGCTTTCTTT
abundance: once; d_gene: TRBD2; v_gene: TRBV9; j_gene: TRBJ2-7; CDR3aa: CASSVEGLPYEQYF; CDR3nt: TGTGCCAGCAGCGTCGAGGGACTACCCTACGAGCAGTACTTC
abundance: .; d_gene: TRBD2; v_gene: TRBV11-1; j_gene: TRBJ2-1; CDR3aa: CASSPYPGLAGVGGTYNEQFF; CDR3nt: TGTGCCAGCAGCCCCTACCCGGGACTAGCGGGAGTCGGAGGGACCTACAATGAGCAGTTCTTC